A single TCR beta chain is shown here with its context. The data were produced by immunoSEQ multiplex PCR, yet TCRdb's version contains in-frame clones alone and is incomplete. Of a few hundred thousand clones listed, about nine tenths were seen once; the top ten hold roughly 12%. The CDR3 totals 16 residues. Germline V CDR1 and CDR2: LNHNV, YYDKDF (reference sequence). V lost 4 bases, J lost 7 bases, and 10 bases stayed unmatched. The data derive from a study of blood T cell repertoires in COVID-19. Whole-study context: Nucleic acid was either cDNA or gDNA, and it came from T cells, B-cell-depleted T cells, or PBMCs.

This chain connects TRBV15 to TRBJ2-1, with 10 nucleotides matching TRBD2. Sample: peripheral blood. This TCR was sampled from a woman aged 50 to 60 with COVID-19, enrolled during active disease. CDR3 in amino acids: CATSNPAGGLKNEQFF. In DNA, the CDR3 is TGTGCCACCAGCAACCCAGCGGGGGGGCTTAAGAATGAGCAGTTCTTC. The full variable domain, completed using reference TRBV15 and TRBJ2-1, is DAMVIQNPRYQVTQFGKPVTLSCSQTLNHNVMYWYQQKSSQAPKLLFHYYDKDFNNEADTPDNFQSRRPNTSFCFLDIRSPGLGDTAMYLCATSNPAGGLKNEQFFGPGTRLTVL.